This T cell receptor (beta chain) was obtained from a study of early stage breast cancer tumors. The overall study: About 70% of the 16 invasive tumors were ER+, PR+ and HER2-.

This CDR3 has 13 residues. Trimming cost V 5 bases and J 6 bases, with 12 bases left between them. Per the germline V gene, CDR1 is SGHVS and CDR2 is FQNEAQ. As concerns this clone: What it recognizes is unknown.

Blood replicates held 0.5 ug DNA, tumor or normal breast 1.5 ug, two each. The method was immunoSEQ multiplex PCR; TCRdb's version includes in-frame clones alone and lacks a portion of them. The sample lists about 72,000 clones; 65% to 80% were seen once. Overall study results and limits: Unsorted bulk genomic DNA sequencing lacked pairing and functional marker data.

This chain uses TRBV7-8 with TRBJ2-3; D unclear. The sample taken for sequencing was blood. The receptor comes from a person between 55 and 69 years old with breast cancer. Here the CDR3 DNA reads TGTGCCAGCAGCCAAACAATGCGGGATACGCAGTATTTT. It specifies CASSQTMRDTQYF.